The 24 T cell receptor beta chains below all came from one sample that was sequenced in a study of blood T cells in healthy people across ages. A sample-barcoded 5' primer and a J-beta primer mix were used in a second PCR of about 7 to 12 cycles. TCRdb re-derived calls from the 5' RACE reads in MiXCR, one entry per CDR3 protein. The table shows fewer than 1.5 million distinct CDR3 sequences, with 35% to 45% occurring only once. The sample consisted of blood. The source is a young woman in good health.

The J gene is TRBJ2-1, the V gene TRBV20-1, with no clear D. The CDR3 sequence is 16 residues long. The germline V and J ends were trimmed by 5 bases and 0 bases, with 17 bases remaining between them. CDR1 and CDR2 from the germline V gene are DFQATT and SNEGSKA (reference sequence). CDR3 coding DNA: TGCAGTGCTCCGGCCCCCCAGACGAGCTCCTACAATGAGCAGTTCTTC. Its protein product is CSAPAPQTSSYNEQFF.

This clonotype was counted between two and nine times. The chain uses TRBV9 and TRBJ1-2; no definite D call. The CDR3 is made up of 14 amino acids. Trimming removed 6 bases from V and 6 bases from J, with 18 bases in between. Germline CDR1 reads SGDLS; CDR2 reads YYNGEE. CDR3 nucleotides: TGTGCCAGCACCTCGACAAATTTAGACCATGGCTACACCTTC. This gives the protein CASTSTNLDHGYTF.

The chain uses TRBV19 and TRBJ2-3, with 9 bases aligning to TRBD2. Looked up from germline, CDR1 is LNHDA and CDR2 is SQIVND (reference sequence). Trimming cost V 6 bases and J 4 bases; bases outside gene matches: 5. This CDR3 contains 14 residues. The CDR3 nucleotides read TGTGCCAGTAGGGTAGCGGGAGAATCAGATACGCAGTATTTT. It codes for CASRVAGESDTQYF.

The chain is built from TRBV4-1 and TRBJ2-5; no reliable D call. Per the germline V gene, CDR1 is MGHRA and CDR2 is YSYEKL. V lost 0 bases to trimming and J lost 11 bases, with 13 bases between them. CDR3 length: 13 amino acids. Here the CDR3 DNA reads TGCGCCAGCAGCCAAGATCGAGTGGGCAAGCAGTACTTC. This translates into CASSQDRVGKQYF.

The gene calls are TRBV28 and TRBJ2-7, with D hard to call. The CDR3 spans 13 residues. CDR1 is MDHEN, CDR2 SYDVKM, per germline. Between the trimmed V and J ends, which lost 8 bases and 2 bases, there was a span of 13 bases. CDR3 amino acids: CASRGARTYEQYF. The CDR3, as DNA: TGTGCCAGCCGAGGCGCCAGGACCTACGAGCAGTACTTC. The full variable domain, its missing parts supplied by reference TRBV28 and TRBJ2-7, is DVKVTQSSRYLVKRTGEKVFLECVQDMDHENMFWYRQDPGLGLRLIYFSYDVKMKEKGDIPEGYSVSREKKERFSLILESASTNQTSMYLCASRGARTYEQYFGPGTRLTVT.

The J gene is TRBJ1-1, the V gene TRBV14; D unresolved. This CDR3 has 12 residues. In germline, CDR1 is SGHDN, CDR2 FVKESK. Trimming took 8 bases from V and 4 from J, leaving 11 bases between them. The CDR3 nucleotides read TGTGCCAGCGGTAGGGTTACCACTGAAGCTTTCTTT. Amino acid sequence: CASGRVTTEAFF.

The rearrangement links TRBV6-6 to TRBJ2-7, with D maybe TRBD1 (5 bases). V lost 6 bases and J lost 3, with 12 bases in between. Germline V gene data show CDR1 as MNHNY and CDR2 as SVGAGI (reference sequence). This CDR3 has 13 residues. CDR3 protein: CASRVTESYEQYF. The CDR3 region has the DNA TGTGCCAGCAGGGTGACAGAAAGCTACGAGCAGTACTTC.

This chain joins TRBV29-1 and TRBJ2-3; possibly TRBD2 for D (5 bases). In germline, CDR1 is SQVTM, CDR2 ANQGSEA. This CDR3 is built from 18 residues. Trimming pared 2 bases from V and 2 bases from J, leaving 23 bases between. The CDR3 sequence: CSVERAGYQSSNTDTQYF. In DNA form, the CDR3 reads TGCAGCGTTGAACGGGCGGGCTATCAATCTTCGAACACAGATACGCAGTATTTT.

A few counts support this clonotype. This chain joins TRBV5-4 and TRBJ2-1; no clear D. V was cut by 4 bases and J by 4 bases, with 21 bases left in between. Germline CDR1 and CDR2: SGHNT and YYREEE (reference sequence). CDR3 length: 17 residues. In nucleotides, the CDR3 is TGTGCCAGCAGCCAACTTGGGTCCGACCCTCAATACAATGAGCAGTTCTTC. Its translation: CASSQLGSDPQYNEQFF.

The V gene is TRBV7-2, the J gene TRBJ2-1; D not resolved. V was clipped by 6 bases and J by 4 bases, with 7 bases between them. Germline CDR1 is SGHTA and CDR2 is FQGNSA. The CDR3 covers 12 residues. The CDR3 sequence: CASSGVYNEQFF. The CDR3 nucleotides are TGTGCCAGCAGTGGCGTTTACAATGAGCAGTTCTTC.

V and J are TRBV27 and TRBJ2-7, with TRBD2 matching 7 bases. Germline CDR1 MNHEY, CDR2 SMNVEV (reference sequence). The ends lost 7 bases at V and 2 bases at J; junction bases unmatched: 5. The CDR3 runs to 13 residues. CDR3 nucleotides: TGTGCCAGCAACCCAAGCGGGACCTACGAGCAGTACTTC. Protein: CASNPSGTYEQYF.

This chain connects TRBV3-1 to TRBJ2-7, with 9 bases fitting TRBD1. The junction had 9 bases not matched to a gene; V was cut back by 4 bases and J by 5 bases. Per the germline V gene, CDR1 is LGHDT and CDR2 is YNNKEL (reference sequence). The CDR3 is 15 amino acids. As DNA, the CDR3 is TGTGCCAGCAGCCGAGCCGGGACAGGGATCGACGAGCAGTACTTC. Amino acids: CASSRAGTGIDEQYF.

The chain links TRBV7-6 to TRBJ1-4; a weak D match, TRBD1 (5 bases). This CDR3 region has 16 residues. Germline V gene lookup returns CDR1 SGHVS and CDR2 FNYEAQ. V shed 0 bases and J shed 3 bases, with 11 bases lying between them. In nucleotides, the CDR3 is TGTGCCAGCAGCTTAGCTCACGGGGCGGCTAATGAAAAACTGTTTTTT. Its translation is CASSLAHGAANEKLFF.

The chain links TRBV15 to TRBJ1-2; possible D gene TRBD1, 5 bases. The CDR3 has 17 amino acids. The V and J ends lost 0 bases and 7 bases respectively, with 21 bases between them. Germline-derived CDR1 and CDR2 are LNHNV and YYDKDF (reference sequence). This CDR3 is CATSRDRSVGVVSGYTF. In DNA form, the CDR3 reads TGTGCCACCAGCAGAGATCGGTCCGTAGGGGTCGTCTCTGGCTACACCTTC.

This clonotype turned up a few times. V usage is TRBV10-3 and J usage is TRBJ2-1; 11 bases line up with TRBD2. The V segment lost 6 bases and the J segment 9 bases; nucleotides outside the gene matches: 13. The CDR3 runs 16 residues. CDR1 and CDR2 from the germline V gene are ENHRY and SYGVKD. CDR3 bases: TGTGCCATCAGGTCAGTCACTAGCGGGAGAGTCGGTGAGCAGTTCTTC. Protein: CAIRSVTSGRVGEQFF.

This clonotype has more than one count but fewer than ten. The chain joins TRBV20-1 to TRBJ1-3, with D uncertain. Germline V CDR1 and CDR2: DFQATT, SNEGSKA (reference sequence). The ends were cut back, 3 bases at V and 3 bases at J, with 9 bases in the middle. The CDR3 runs 13 residues. The CDR3 loop is CSASGGDGNTIYF. The CDR3 coding sequence is TGCAGTGCTAGTGGTGGAGATGGAAACACCATATATTTT.

As regards this clonotype: A much larger clone lies a single base off, so this may be a read error. This chain connects TRBV4-2 to TRBJ2-7; D not certain. Germline V gene sequence: CDR1 LGHNA, CDR2 YNFKEQ. This CDR3 spans 12 amino acids. The CDR3 DNA follows: TGTGCCAGCACCCAAGATACCTACGAGCAGTACTTC. Its translation is CASTQDTYEQYF.

This clonotype has just a few counts. The chain has TRBV29-1 and TRBJ1-4; 10 positions agree with TRBD1. V lost 6 bases, J lost 10 bases, and 14 bases stayed unmatched. CDR1 and CDR2 (germline): SQVTM, ANQGSEA. The CDR3 loop spans 15 amino acids. The CDR3 nucleotides are TGCAGCGTGACCTATACGGACAGGGGGACGGGAAAACTGTTTTTT. Translated: CSVTYTDRGTGKLFF. The variable domain in full, with the rest retrieved from reference TRBV29-1 and TRBJ1-4, is SAVISQKPSRDICQRGTSLTIQCQVDSQVTMMFWYRQQPGQSLTLIATANQGSEATYESGFVIDKFPISRPNLTFSTLTVSNMSPEDSSIYLCSVTYTDRGTGKLFFGSGTQLSVL.

The V and J genes are TRBV7-9 and TRBJ2-3; 10 bases are shared with TRBD2. The germline V gene has CDR1 SEHNR and CDR2 FQNEAQ (reference sequence). J gave up 4 bases and V 4 bases, and 8 bases lay outside the gene matches. The length of the CDR3 is 16 residues. The CDR3 bases are TGTGCCAGCAGCTGGGCTAGCGGGAGTAGAGCAGATACGCAGTATTTT. It yields the protein CASSWASGSRADTQYF.

This clonotype occurred a few times. The chain recombines TRBV18 with TRBJ2-3; D possibly corresponds to TRBD2 (6 bases). The germline V and J ends were trimmed by 0 bases and 2 bases, with 9 bases remaining between them. This CDR3 contains 15 residues. Germline CDR1 reads KGHSH; CDR2 reads LQKENI. CDR3 nucleotide sequence: TGTGCCAGCTCACCACCGGGACTGAACACAGATACGCAGTATTTT. It encodes CASSPPGLNTDTQYF.

The gene calls are TRBV27 and TRBJ2-7; no firm D call. Trimming left V 5 bases short and J 3 bases short, with 5 bases between. CDR1 is MNHEY and CDR2 is SMNVEV in the germline V gene (reference sequence). The CDR3 consists of 11 residues. The DNA of the CDR3 is TGTGCCAGCAGTACTATCTACGAGCAGTACTTC. Protein: CASSTIYEQYF.

The V and J genes are TRBV15 and TRBJ2-7; 7 nucleotides align to TRBD1. This CDR3 is 15 amino acids long. Unmatched junction bases numbered 12, after V lost 5 bases and J lost 5 bases. Germline-derived CDR1 and CDR2 are LNHNV and YYDKDF (reference sequence). The CDR3 loop reads CATSSSGQCIHEQYF. CDR3 nucleotides: TGTGCCACCAGCTCCTCGGGACAGTGTATTCACGAGCAGTACTTC.

The genes are TRBV2 and TRBJ1-1; no clear D. Per the germline V gene, CDR1 is SNHLY and CDR2 is FYNNEI. V lost 1 base and J 10 bases, leaving 7 bases between the germline ends. The CDR3 totals 11 residues. The CDR3 coding sequence is TGTGCCAGCAGTGAAGAATCTAGAGCTTTCTTT. It is translated as CASSEESRAFF.

The genes are TRBV24-1 and TRBJ2-1, with D perhaps matching TRBD1 or TRBD2 (5 bases each). CDR3 length: 15 amino acids. Between the trimmed V and J ends, which lost 2 bases and 4 bases, there was a span of 11 bases. Germline CDR1 is KGHDR and CDR2 is SFDVKD. The DNA for the CDR3 is TGTGCCACCAGTGATTCCTGGGGGTTATACAATGAGCAGTTCTTC. This encodes CATSDSWGLYNEQFF.